This TCR beta chain is drawn from a study of blood T cells in healthy people across ages. Study-wide results and limits: Researchers judged that diversity estimates from one million T cells fell short of true values.

This clonotype was detected only a few times. The antigen is undetermined. Trimming removed 3 bases from V and 0 bases from J, with 15 bases in between. The germline V gene has CDR1 DFQATT and CDR2 SNEGSKA (reference sequence). The CDR3 loop spans 16 amino acids. Sample-barcoded 5' priming and a J-beta primer mix drove a second PCR of roughly 6 to 12 cycles. Each CDR3 protein is one row after TCRdb ran MiXCR on the 5' RACE reads. The repertoire includes 700,000 or so distinct CDR3 sequences, 40% to 45% of them detected once, and around 30% sits in the top ten. This clonotype was obtained from a man older than 75 in good health. The specimen sequenced was blood. The rearrangement uses TRBV20-1 and TRBJ1-5; maybe TRBD1 (6 bases). The CDR3 is CSASGGGAYSNQPQHF. CDR3 in DNA: TGCAGTGCTAGTGGGGGGGGCGCCTATAGCAATCAGCCCCAGCATTTT.